These T cell receptor beta chains were read from a single sample in a study of shared T cell receptors in the human thymus. Profiling relied on immunoSEQ multiplex PCR, and the TCRdb table lists in-frame clones only, not all of them. Of about 660,000 clones in the sample, around 87% are singletons; the top ten hold roughly 0.0089%. The same data also went into a second study, on human thymus T cells.

The sequencing sample was made of thymocytes. The source is a boy less than two years old with a congenital heart defect. Both conserved end residues are trimmed from each CDR3.

J | V | CDR3
TRBJ2-7 | TRBV7-8 | ASSSRLAGGVYEQY
TRBJ1-1 | TRBV28 | ASSRQGGERDTEAF
TRBJ2-1 | TRBV15 | ATSRASVYNEQF
TRBJ1-2 | TRBV28 | ASSPSPANYGYT
TRBJ2-1 | TRBV9 | ASGAETGKTGEQF
TRBJ2-2 | TRBV30 | ALKTAKNTGELF
TRBJ2-5 | TRBV7-2 | ASSFGIAGANEETQY
TRBJ2-1 | TRBV4-3 | ASSQDRGPIEQF
TRBJ2-5 | TRBV4-3 | ASSQESATGAQY
TRBJ1-5 | TRBV15 | ATRAQLFGQYQPQH
TRBJ1-1 | TRBV6-5 | ASTGGWGAF
TRBJ1-4 | TRBV5-8 | ASSDQTPGEWDEKLF
TRBJ1-2 | TRBV10-3 | AISDPGTEGYDGYT
TRBJ2-2 | TRBV7-9 | ASSLAVGGRTGELF
TRBJ1-2 | TRBV7-3 | ASIPTGINYGYT
TRBJ2-7 | TRBV28 | ASRDPTSVNPYEQY
TRBJ2-3 | TRBV28 | ASSAAVSGTDTQY
TRBJ2-2 | TRBV7-9 | ASSFVIGGGDTGELF
TRBJ1-2 | TRBV6-5 | ASLRQGEIGYT
TRBJ2-7 | TRBV7-9 | ASSHGGNEQY
TRBJ2-7 | TRBV4-3 | ASSQDFRQGHLRYEQY
TRBJ1-2 | TRBV28 | ASSLRRPTGANYGYT
TRBJ1-2 | TRBV4-3 | ASSQALIRSNYGYT
TRBJ1-5 | TRBV19 | ASSIGGGAENQPQH
TRBJ2-4 | TRBV28 | ASTHSGLAGERGAKNIQY
TRBJ2-7 | TRBV18 | ASSPPVGGKDYEQY
TRBJ2-3 | TRBV28 | ASSSSYFGGRAEDTQY
TRBJ1-1 | TRBV28 | ASSLVRRNTEAF
TRBJ2-1 | TRBV6-5 | ASRHGQGYEQF
TRBJ1-5 | TRBV4-1 | ASSQVGGQGPNQPQH
TRBJ2-1 | TRBV10-1 | ASSESPGGREQF
TRBJ2-7 | TRBV6-5 | ASSSPQRTLYEQY
TRBJ2-7 | TRBV4-3 | ASSRDRSYEQY
TRBJ2-7 | TRBV28 | ASSFSQLPSGKTYEQY
TRBJ2-1 | TRBV6-5 | ASSYVASTHNEQF
TRBJ2-3 | TRBV14 | ASSQGPSALHKATQY
TRBJ2-1 | TRBV19 | ASCGGRYNEQF
TRBJ2-3 | TRBV7-9 | ASSLGSSGGALDTQY
TRBJ1-4 | TRBV27 | ASSPGGDEKLF
TRBJ1-5 | TRBV15 | ATSRDGRGRSNQPQH
TRBJ2-2 | TRBV10-1 | ASSEGQGANTGELF
TRBJ2-3 | TRBV5-4 | ASSLRQHNRVTDTQY
TRBJ2-1 | TRBV27 | ASSYPPVGGDDNEQF
TRBJ1-6 | TRBV27 | ASSSPRGTYNSPLH
TRBJ2-7 | TRBV19 | ASSIGGTPSYEQY
TRBJ1-5 | TRBV4-3 | ASSPDGQDGEPQH
TRBJ2-7 | TRBV5-4 | ASSYSGTPLYEQY
TRBJ2-1 | TRBV29-1 | SVVVGGRDEQF